The T cell receptor beta chain described here comes from a study of T-cell reconstitution after alpha-beta-depleted transplantation in children. This clonotype turned up a few times. CDR3 length: 13 residues. Unmatched junction bases numbered 6, after V lost 8 bases and J lost 2 bases. Germline V lookup: CDR1 MNHEY, CDR2 SVGEGT. Unique molecular identifiers were used in preparing the TCRbeta library. TCRdb called the PCR reads again in MiXCR, with one record for every CDR3 protein. Of over 300,000 distinct CDR3 sequences listed, around 10% are singletons. This sequence joins TRBV6-2 or TRBV6-3 and TRBJ2-7; TRBD2 agrees at 7 bases. This specimen was PBMCs from the stem cell graft donor, taken from the stem cell graft. This TCR derives from a human donor who donated a stem cell graft to a child with acute lymphoblastic leukemia. CDR3 nucleotides: TGTGCCAGCGGAGTAGCGGGCGCCTACGAGCAGTACTTC. This encodes CASGVAGAYEQYF.